This T cell receptor (beta chain) was recovered during a study of control samples from healthy donors and cancer patients (dated by TCRdb to 2020 to 2021). Concerning this clone: What this receptor recognizes is not known. Within one base of it there is no much larger clone, and no base qualities were kept.

Inclusive of the bounding cysteine and phenylalanine, the CDR3 is 13 residues long. Of all the DNA, just the CDR3 is kept, 39 bases in frame from base 1. Reading the germline V gene gives CDR1 MNHNS and CDR2 SASEGT. V was cut back by 3 bases and J by 5 bases, leaving a gap of 11 bases between them. Receptors were amplified or captured by the immunoSEQ multiplex PCR assay. In TCRdb, the immuneACCESS table is reduced to in-frame sequences with V and J assigned. These tables do not hold every clone; where another copy was compared, an unresolved V gene accounts for under half, and the others remain unexplained. Across this sample there are under 200,000 clones, with nearly 96% seen only once. The ten most abundant clones make up around 0.92% of the sample.

This chain is built from TRBV6-1 and TRBJ2-7; possibly the D gene is TRBD2, per 5 matching bases. The sequenced material came from blood. This clonotype originated in a woman under 40 in good health. The CDR3 protein sequence reads: CASSETGIHEQYF. The DNA is as follows: TGTGCCAGCAGTGAGACCGGGATCCACGAGCAGTACTTC.